These T cell receptor beta chains were read from a single sample in a study of T cell responses to AZD1222 COVID-19 vaccine. The assay was immunoSEQ multiplex PCR, and TCRdb's table has in-frame clones only and misses some. Here the sample spans roughly 150,000 clones, about 90% being singletons. Source: peripheral blood, taken on day 0 of AZD1222 vaccination. These receptors were obtained from an adult in good health. Both conserved end residues are part of each CDR3. Each record gives: J gene, V gene, D gene, clone size, CDR3 protein, CDR3 DNA. A D gene is named only where the DNA matches it firmly. The size field is filled for only some rows; it gives once, few, many or a size class.

TRBJ1-5 | TRBV5-3 | NA | NA | CARSLDSHRPQHF | TGTGCCAGAAGCTTGGACTCGCATCGGCCCCAGCATTTT
TRBJ2-3 | TRBV5-1 | NA | NA | CASSLRRGWGRGGTDTQYF | TGCGCCAGCAGCTTGAGAAGGGGCTGGGGCCGAGGTGGCACAGATACGCAGTATTTT
TRBJ2-1 | TRBV18 | TRBD2 | NA | CASSPPIAGSYNEQFF | TGTGCCAGCTCACCACCGATAGCGGGGTCCTACAATGAGCAGTTCTTC
TRBJ1-1 | TRBV6-5 | TRBD1 | NA | CASSPGTAAFF | TGTGCCAGCAGTCCCGGGACAGCAGCTTTCTTT
TRBJ1-2 | TRBV19 | NA | NA | CASRAFGGGSYGYTF | TGTGCCAGTAGAGCGTTCGGGGGCGGATCATATGGCTACACCTTC
TRBJ2-3 | TRBV7-2 | TRBD2 | NA | CASSSSPSGVTDTQYF | TGTGCCAGCAGCTCCTCCCCTAGCGGGGTCACAGATACGCAGTATTTT
TRBJ2-1 | TRBV9 | TRBD2 | NA | CASSVATSGGDEQFF | TGTGCCAGCAGCGTAGCAACTAGCGGCGGGGATGAGCAGTTCTTC
TRBJ1-5 | TRBV4-1 | TRBD1 | NA | CASSPDREEPQHF | TGCGCCAGCAGTCCGGACAGGGAGGAGCCCCAGCATTTT
TRBJ2-7 | TRBV5-5 | TRBD2 | NA | CASSGRTSGDRGAYEQYF | TGTGCCAGCAGCGGGCGGACTAGCGGGGACAGAGGCGCCTACGAGCAGTACTTC
TRBJ2-1 | TRBV19 | TRBD2 | NA | CASSIPVAGPTPNEQFF | TGTGCCAGTAGTATCCCTGTAGCGGGCCCCACCCCCAATGAGCAGTTCTTC
TRBJ2-5 | TRBV5-1 | NA | NA | CASSLNTGVQETQYF | TGCGCCAGCAGCTTGAACACAGGCGTGCAAGAGACCCAGTACTTC
TRBJ2-1 | TRBV5-1 | TRBD2 | NA | CASSPSGGAGIEQFF | TGCGCCAGCAGCCCTAGCGGGGGGGCCGGAATTGAGCAGTTCTTC
TRBJ1-1 | TRBV18 | NA | NA | CASSPTSSGTEAFF | TGTGCCAGCTCACCCACCTCCTCTGGCACTGAAGCTTTCTTT
TRBJ1-3 | TRBV4-1 | NA | NA | CASSQDFRASGNTIYF | TGCGCCAGCAGCCAAGATTTCAGGGCCTCTGGAAACACCATATATTTT
TRBJ1-2 | TRBV29-1 | NA | NA | CSVGGDDYGYTF | TGCAGCGTTGGAGGGGACGACTATGGCTACACCTTC
TRBJ2-7 | TRBV30 | NA | NA | CAWRVSRYSYEQYF | TGTGCCTGGAGGGTCAGCAGGTACTCATACGAGCAGTACTTC
TRBJ1-3 | TRBV25-1 | NA | NA | CASSGGGDYSGNTIYF | TGTGCCAGCAGTGGCGGCGGGGACTACTCTGGAAACACCATATATTTT
TRBJ1-3 | TRBV30 | NA | NA | CAWSVGGSASTIYF | TGTGCCTGGAGTGTAGGGGGATCAGCTAGCACCATATATTTT
TRBJ2-5 | TRBV7-9 | NA | NA | CASSLRLDQETQYF | TGTGCCAGCAGCTTACGTCTAGACCAAGAGACCCAGTACTTC
TRBJ1-2 | TRBV11-2 | NA | once | CASSSWGQSNYGYTF | TGTGCCAGCAGCTCCTGGGGGCAAAGTAACTATGGCTACACCTTC
TRBJ2-3 | TRBV7-6 | TRBD2 | NA | CASSPWTSGRGTDTQYF | TGTGCCAGCAGCCCCTGGACTAGCGGGAGGGGCACAGATACGCAGTATTTT
TRBJ2-2 | TRBV30 | NA | NA | CALRRGYTGELFF | TGTGCCCTTAGGAGGGGCTACACCGGGGAGCTGTTTTTT
TRBJ1-5 | TRBV28 | TRBD1 | NA | CASTRDRGNQPQHF | TGTGCCAGTACCCGGGACAGGGGCAATCAGCCCCAGCATTTT
TRBJ2-7 | TRBV25-1 | NA | NA | CASRTGRYEQYF | TGTGCCAGCAGAACAGGGCGGTACGAGCAGTACTTC
TRBJ1-5 | TRBV12-1 | NA | NA | CASSLWVEGRSNQPQHF | TGTGCCAGCAGTTTATGGGTTGAGGGACGCAGCAATCAGCCCCAGCATTTT
TRBJ2-7 | TRBV4-3 | TRBD2 | NA | CASSPRTSASEQYF | TGCGCCAGCAGCCCCCGGACTAGCGCTAGCGAGCAGTACTTC
TRBJ2-7 | TRBV25-1 | TRBD1 | NA | CASSGDRVYEQYF | TGTGCCAGCAGTGGGGACAGGGTCTACGAGCAGTACTTC
TRBJ1-2 | TRBV5-6 | NA | NA | CASSTRLGSGNYGYTF | TGTGCCAGCAGCACCCGTCTTGGGTCAGGGAACTATGGCTACACCTTC
TRBJ1-2 | TRBV27 | NA | NA | CASSLLGADGYTF | TGTGCCAGCAGTTTATTGGGGGCTGATGGCTACACCTTC
TRBJ2-7 | TRBV28 | TRBD1 | once | CASSRTGSLYEQYF | TGTGCCAGCAGTCGGACAGGGAGTCTCTACGAGCAGTACTTC
TRBJ1-1 | TRBV3-1/TRBV3-2 | NA | once | CASSQDGEAFF | TGTGCCAGCAGCCAAGACGGGGAAGCTTTCTTT
TRBJ2-6 | TRBV9 | TRBD1 | NA | CASSVGDRGSGANVLTF | TGTGCCAGCAGCGTGGGGGACAGGGGTTCTGGGGCCAACGTCCTGACTTTC
TRBJ1-2 | TRBV9 | NA | NA | CARTKAGDYTF | TGTGCCAGGACCAAGGCAGGGGACTACACCTTC
TRBJ2-6 | TRBV6-6 | NA | NA | CASSPGMVLSGANVLTF | TGTGCCAGCAGTCCTGGGATGGTCCTCTCTGGGGCCAACGTCCTGACTTTC
TRBJ2-7 | TRBV19 | NA | NA | CASTLLTVTYEQYF | TGTGCCAGTACCCTGCTCACGGTGACCTACGAGCAGTACTTC
TRBJ2-1 | TRBV27 | TRBD1 | NA | CASRPQGANEQFF | TGTGCCAGCAGACCACAGGGGGCGAATGAGCAGTTCTTC
TRBJ1-2 | TRBV2 | NA | NA | CASTWGDSYGYTF | TGTGCCAGCACCTGGGGGGATTCCTATGGCTACACCTTC
TRBJ1-1 | TRBV3-1/TRBV3-2 | NA | NA | CASSSARVTNTEAFF | TGTGCCAGCAGCTCCGCCCGGGTGACGAACACTGAAGCTTTCTTT
TRBJ2-7 | TRBV15 | NA | once | CATSRDGVGGEQYF | TGTGCCACCAGCAGAGATGGGGTGGGGGGCGAGCAGTACTTC
TRBJ2-7 | TRBV6-5 | NA | NA | CASSNSYEQYF | TGTGCCAGCAGTAATTCATACGAGCAGTACTTC
TRBJ2-7 | TRBV4-3 | NA | NA | CASSPELDYEQYF | TGCGCCAGCAGCCCCGAACTTGACTACGAGCAGTACTTC
TRBJ2-7 | TRBV28 | NA | NA | CASSFGMGVDYEQYF | TGTGCCAGCAGTTTCGGGATGGGGGTCGACTACGAGCAGTACTTC
TRBJ2-7 | TRBV4-1 | TRBD2 | NA | CASSHGTSGTYEQYF | TGCGCCAGCAGCCACGGGACTAGCGGAACCTACGAGCAGTACTTC
TRBJ2-2 | TRBV27 | TRBD2 | NA | CASRRTRTSGTGELFF | TGTGCCAGCAGACGTACCAGGACTAGCGGCACCGGGGAGCTGTTTTTT
TRBJ1-2 | TRBV7-9 | NA | NA | CASSLGDRLGVWGYTF | TGTGCCAGCAGCTTAGGGGACCGACTGGGGGTGTGGGGCTACACCTTC
TRBJ1-5 | TRBV7-8 | NA | NA | CASSLPEGVGPYSNQPQHF | TGTGCCAGCAGCCTCCCTGAAGGGGTAGGTCCTTATAGCAATCAGCCCCAGCATTTT
TRBJ1-1 | TRBV6-2/TRBV6-3 | NA | NA | CASSTRGEAFF | TGTGCCAGCAGTACCAGGGGTGAAGCTTTCTTT
TRBJ2-1 | TRBV3-1/TRBV3-2 | TRBD2 | NA | CASSPRKAGGRDPNEQFF | TGTGCCAGCAGCCCACGGAAAGCGGGGGGCCGGGACCCCAATGAGCAGTTCTTC
TRBJ2-3 | TRBV4-1 | NA | NA | CASSQERNSKGTDTQYF | TGCGCCAGCAGCCAAGAAAGGAATAGCAAGGGCACAGATACGCAGTATTTT
TRBJ1-2 | TRBV10-2 | NA | NA | CASRNPAAGYTF | TGCGCCAGCAGAAACCCTGCGGCGGGCTACACCTTC
TRBJ2-1 | TRBV6-4 | TRBD1 | NA | CASSPQGAYNEQFF | TGTGCCAGCAGTCCCCAGGGGGCCTACAATGAGCAGTTCTTC
TRBJ1-1 | TRBV9 | NA | NA | CASSPAGGTEAFF | TGTGCCAGCAGCCCAGCCGGGGGCACTGAAGCTTTCTTT
TRBJ2-7 | TRBV19 | TRBD1 | few | CASSTGTGLPSYEQYF | TGTGCCAGTAGTACCGGGACAGGGCTCCCTTCCTACGAGCAGTACTTC
TRBJ1-6 | TRBV5-6 | TRBD1 | NA | CASSLGQTSSYNSPLHF | TGTGCCAGCAGCCTGGGACAGACGAGCTCCTATAATTCACCCCTCCACTTT
TRBJ1-6 | TRBV5-5 | NA | NA | CASSLEPNSPLHF | TGTGCCAGCAGCTTGGAGCCCAATTCACCCCTCCACTTT